The subject of this entry is one TCR beta chain. These data are taken from a study of CD8+ T cells in alopecia areata. Background on the study: Treatment with tofacitinib (6 to 18 months) was followed by 6 months off drug.

The treatment: oral pan-JAK inhibitor, 5-10 mg twice daily. Reverse transcription of extracted RNA yielded cDNA, which provided the sequencing template. The assay was immunoSEQ multiplex PCR, and TCRdb's table has in-frame clones only and misses some. The sample has approximately 150,000 clones; around 83% are singletons. This receptor was identified in a human donor with alopecia areata. Sequencing was performed on CD8+ T cells sorted from blood, taken at week 4, from a patient treated with tofacitinib.

The CDR3 region has the DNA TGTGCCAGCAGTGGAACCTCTGGGGCCAACGTCCTGACTTTC. As protein: CASSGTSGANVLTF. V is TRBV27 and J is TRBJ2-6; D gene unclear. The V end was cut by 5 bases, the J end by 0 bases, with 5 bases between. Germline CDR1 reads MNHEY; CDR2 reads SMNVEV (reference sequence). The CDR3 loop spans 14 amino acids.